The T cell receptor (gamma chain) described here comes from a study of human gamma delta and Vdelta1 T cells. Study-wide results and caveats: Reportedly, Delta One T cells were polyclonal and broadly targeted acute myeloid leukemia.

TCRdb re-processed the PCR reads via CATT. The repertoire holds roughly 3,900 gamma-chain clones, with roughly 17% as singletons. Sample share makes this clone medium-sized. The target antigen is unknown. In germline, CDR1 is VENAVY, CDR2 YDSYNSRV. This CDR3 has 12 residues. The J segment lost 5 bases and the V segment lost 2 bases, leaving 3 bases of the junction unmatched. This chain uses TRGV8 with TRGJ1 or TRGJ2. The source material was Vdelta1 gamma-delta T cells from blood grown in culture (DOT cells). The clonotype originates from a human donor in good health. The CDR3 coding sequence is TGTGCCACCTGGGATATTAATTATAAGAAACTCTTT. Its translation: CATWDINYKKLF.